The text below deals with one TCR beta chain. Its antigen remains unknown. The germline CDR1 and CDR2 sequences are MGHRA and YSYEKL. The ends were cut back, 2 bases at V and 5 bases at J, with 10 bases in the middle. The CDR3 has 13 amino acids. This sample was taken from a study of shared clonotypes between healthy human individuals. Study-level background: A donor's plate count was three for CD4 naive and three for CD4 memory; CD8 naive had two and CD8 memory one. Study-level results: A reduction in generation probabilities was seen for non-shared clonotypes relative to those shared by all four donors.

CD45RO negativity and positive selection for CCR7 defined naive CD8 cells, a population that excluded terminally differentiated effector memory CD45RA+ cells. Produced via immunoSEQ multiplex PCR; TCRdb's table is partial and in-frame only. The sample includes 750,000 to 1,000,000 clones, 92% of them seen just once. V is TRBV4-1 and J is TRBJ2-7, with unresolved D. The sample was naive CD8+ T cells sorted from blood. The sequence came from a young man in good health. CDR3 in DNA: TGCGCCAGCAGCCAATCACAAACTCACGAGCAGTACTTC. This encodes CASSQSQTHEQYF.